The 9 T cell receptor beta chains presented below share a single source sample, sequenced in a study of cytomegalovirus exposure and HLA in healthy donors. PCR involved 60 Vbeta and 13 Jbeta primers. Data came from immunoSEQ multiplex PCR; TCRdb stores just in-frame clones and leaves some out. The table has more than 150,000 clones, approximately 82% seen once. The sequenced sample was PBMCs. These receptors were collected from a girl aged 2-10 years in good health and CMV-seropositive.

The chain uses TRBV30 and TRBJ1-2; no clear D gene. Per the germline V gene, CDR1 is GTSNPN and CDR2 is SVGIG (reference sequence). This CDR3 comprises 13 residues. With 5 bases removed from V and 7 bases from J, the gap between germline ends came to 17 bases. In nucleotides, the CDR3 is TGTGCCTGGCAGTCGGAGTTTAGTGGTGGCTACACCTTC. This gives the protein CAWQSEFSGGYTF.

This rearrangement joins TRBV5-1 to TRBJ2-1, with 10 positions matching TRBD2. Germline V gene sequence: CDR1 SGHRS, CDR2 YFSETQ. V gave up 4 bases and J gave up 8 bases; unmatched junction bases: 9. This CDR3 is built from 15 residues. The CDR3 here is CASSGLSGRTDEQFF. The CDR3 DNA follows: TGCGCCAGCAGCGGACTTAGCGGGAGGACCGATGAGCAGTTCTTC.

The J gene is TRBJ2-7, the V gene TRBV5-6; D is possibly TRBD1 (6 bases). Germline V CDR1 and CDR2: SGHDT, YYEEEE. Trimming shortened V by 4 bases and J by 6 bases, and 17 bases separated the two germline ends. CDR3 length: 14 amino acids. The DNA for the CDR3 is TGTGCCAGCAGCCCAGGGGTGAAAGATCGCGAGCAGTACTTC. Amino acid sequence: CASSPGVKDREQYF.

CDR3 sequence: CASSTSRTSGADTQYF. The CDR3 region has the DNA TGTGCCAGCAGTACATCGAGGACTAGCGGTGCAGATACGCAGTATTTT. This chain links TRBV28 with TRBJ2-3, with TRBD2 matching over 10 bases. This CDR3 has 16 amino acids. Trimming at V came to 5 bases and at J to 4 bases, leaving 9 bases not matched to a gene. CDR1 is MDHEN, CDR2 SYDVKM, per germline. Full variable domain (missing parts from reference TRBV28 and TRBJ2-3): DVKVTQSSRYLVKRTGEKVFLECVQDMDHENMFWYRQDPGLGLRLIYFSYDVKMKEKGDIPEGYSVSREKKERFSLILESASTNQTSMYLCASSTSRTSGADTQYFGPGTRLTVL.

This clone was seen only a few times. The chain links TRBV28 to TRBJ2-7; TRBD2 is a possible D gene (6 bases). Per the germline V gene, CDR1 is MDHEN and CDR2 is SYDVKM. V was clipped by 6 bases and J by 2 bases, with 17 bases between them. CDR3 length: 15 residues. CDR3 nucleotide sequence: TGTGCCAGCAGCCCGGGCGTAGCGGAGGCCTACGAGCAGTACTTC. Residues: CASSPGVAEAYEQYF.

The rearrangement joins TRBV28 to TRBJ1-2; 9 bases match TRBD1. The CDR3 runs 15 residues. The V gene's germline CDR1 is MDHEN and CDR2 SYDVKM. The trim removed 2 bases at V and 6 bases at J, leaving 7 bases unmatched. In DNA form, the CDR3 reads TGTGCCAGCAGTTTACTCACAGGGGGCGCTAATGGCTACACCTTC. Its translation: CASSLLTGGANGYTF.

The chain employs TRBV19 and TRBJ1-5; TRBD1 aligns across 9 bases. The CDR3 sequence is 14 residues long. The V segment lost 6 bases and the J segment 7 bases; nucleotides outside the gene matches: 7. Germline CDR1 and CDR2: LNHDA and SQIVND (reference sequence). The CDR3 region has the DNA TGTGCCAGTAGCTGGACAGGGGAAAGGCAGCCCCAGCATTTT. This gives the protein CASSWTGERQPQHF.

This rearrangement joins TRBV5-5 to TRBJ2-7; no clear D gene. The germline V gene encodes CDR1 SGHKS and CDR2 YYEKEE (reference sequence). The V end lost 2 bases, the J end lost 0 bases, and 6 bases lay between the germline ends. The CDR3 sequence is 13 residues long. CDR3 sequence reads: CASSFLFSYEQYF. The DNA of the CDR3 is TGTGCCAGCAGCTTCTTATTCTCCTACGAGCAGTACTTC. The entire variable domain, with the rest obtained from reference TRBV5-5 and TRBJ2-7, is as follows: DAGVTQSPTHLIKTRGQQVTLRCSPISGHKSVSWYQQVLGQGPQFIFQYYEKEERGRGNFPDRFSARQFPNYSSELNVNALLLGDSALYLCASSFLFSYEQYFGPGTRLTVT.

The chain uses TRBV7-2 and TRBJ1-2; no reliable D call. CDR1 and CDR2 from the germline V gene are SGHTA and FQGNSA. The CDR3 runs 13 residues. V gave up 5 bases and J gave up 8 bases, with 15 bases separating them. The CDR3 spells CASSPPGVRGYTF. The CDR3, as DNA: TGTGCCAGCAGCCCCCCGGGAGTGCGGGGCTACACCTTC.